What follows is one T cell receptor beta chain and its context. The assay was immunoSEQ multiplex PCR, and TCRdb's table has in-frame clones only and misses some. This sample carries roughly 660,000 clones, roughly 90% of them seen once, and the ten largest clones take approximately 0.011%. V trimming: 5 bases; J trimming: 5 bases; junction bases outside the gene matches: 7. The V gene's germline CDR1 is MDHEN and CDR2 SYDVKM. CDR3 length equals 16 residues. This sample was taken from a study of shared T cell receptors in the human thymus. These sequences were also reported in another study, on human thymus T cells.

V and J are TRBV28 and TRBJ2-3, with TRBD2 identical over 13 bases. The material sequenced was thymocytes. The receptor was isolated from a boy under three years old with a congenital heart defect. This chain's CDR3 is CASSGGLAGARDTQYF. The CDR3 DNA reads as TGTGCCAGCAGTGGAGGACTAGCGGGAGCGCGAGATACGCAGTATTTT.